This T cell receptor (beta chain) was retrieved from a study of T cells after yellow fever vaccination. One entry per CDR3 protein, called by TCRdb with MiXCR from the 5' RACE reads. The profile shows about 340,000 distinct CDR3 sequences, around 3.9% of them singletons. The CDR3 is 16 residues long. The germline V gene has CDR1 SGHTA and CDR2 FQGNSA. Unmatched junction bases numbered 7, after V lost 5 bases and J lost 0 bases. The rearrangement uses TRBV7-2 and TRBJ1-3, with 7 nucleotides matching TRBD1. Here the sequenced sample was PBMCs, taken 5 days after the yellow fever booster vaccination. This receptor was taken from a man aged 18 to 30 who received the YFV17D yellow fever vaccine. CDR3 in DNA: TGTGCCAGCAGCGCGGACAGGCCAGGCTCTGGAAACACCATATATTTT. Its translation is CASSADRPGSGNTIYF.